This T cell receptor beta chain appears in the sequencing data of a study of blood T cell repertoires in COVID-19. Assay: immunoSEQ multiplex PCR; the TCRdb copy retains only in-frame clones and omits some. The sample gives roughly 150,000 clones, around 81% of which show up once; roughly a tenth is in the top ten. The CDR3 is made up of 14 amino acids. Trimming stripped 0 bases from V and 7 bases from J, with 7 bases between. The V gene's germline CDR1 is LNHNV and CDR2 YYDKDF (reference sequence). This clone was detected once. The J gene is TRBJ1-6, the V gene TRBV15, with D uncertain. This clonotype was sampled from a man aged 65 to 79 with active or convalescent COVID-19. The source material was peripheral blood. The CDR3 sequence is CATSRDAGNSPLHF. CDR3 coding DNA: TGTGCCACCAGCAGAGATGCCGGGAATTCACCCCTCCACTTT.